This TCR beta chain stems from a study of technical replicates of blood from a few donors. The CDR3 is 16 residues long. J lost 6 bases, V lost 5 bases, and 11 bases had no gene match. Germline CDR1 LGHNA, CDR2 YNFKEQ. Profiling relied on immunoSEQ multiplex PCR, and the TCRdb table lists in-frame clones only, not all of them. Seen here are some 71,000 clones, 95% to 98% observed once, and the top ten hold 0.18%. The clonotype originates from a human donor in good health. The chain couples TRBV4-2 to TRBJ2-2, with 8 bases lining up with TRBD2. The sequenced material came from T cells isolated from PBMCs. For the CDR3, the DNA is TGTGCCAGCAGCAAAGGGCGGGGGGATAACGCCGGGGAGCTGTTTTTT. This gives the protein CASSKGRGDNAGELFF.